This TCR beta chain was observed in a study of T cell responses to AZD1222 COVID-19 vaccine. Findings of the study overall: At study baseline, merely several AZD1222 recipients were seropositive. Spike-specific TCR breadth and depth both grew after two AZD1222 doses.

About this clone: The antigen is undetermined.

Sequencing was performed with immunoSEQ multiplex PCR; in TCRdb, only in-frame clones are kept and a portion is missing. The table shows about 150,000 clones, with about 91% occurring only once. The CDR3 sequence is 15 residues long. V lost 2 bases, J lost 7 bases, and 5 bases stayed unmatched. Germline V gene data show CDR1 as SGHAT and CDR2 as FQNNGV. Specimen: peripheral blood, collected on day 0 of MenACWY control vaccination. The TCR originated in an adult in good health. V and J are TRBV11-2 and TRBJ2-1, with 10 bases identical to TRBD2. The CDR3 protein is CASSLSPSGRNEQFF. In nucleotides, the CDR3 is TGTGCCAGCAGCTTAAGTCCTAGCGGGAGAAATGAGCAGTTCTTC. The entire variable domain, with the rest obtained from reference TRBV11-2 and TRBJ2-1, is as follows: EAGVAQSPRYKIIEKRQSVAFWCNPISGHATLYWYQQILGQGPKLLIQFQNNGVVDDSQLPKDRFSAERLKGVDSTLKIQPAKLEDSAVYLCASSLSPSGRNEQFFGPGTRLTVL.